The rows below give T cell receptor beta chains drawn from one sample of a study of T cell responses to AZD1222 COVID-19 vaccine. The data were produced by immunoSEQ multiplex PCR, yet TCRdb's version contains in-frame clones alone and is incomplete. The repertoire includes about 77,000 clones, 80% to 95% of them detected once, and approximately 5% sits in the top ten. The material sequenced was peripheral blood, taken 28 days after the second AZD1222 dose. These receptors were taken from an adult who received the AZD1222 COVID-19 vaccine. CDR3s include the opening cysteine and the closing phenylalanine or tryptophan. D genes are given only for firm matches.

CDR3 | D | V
CASSAGPAREYYEQYF | TRBD2 | TRBV3-1/TRBV3-2
CASTLRQGLFDGYTF | TRBD1 | TRBV19
CASSIGGKGQYF | NA | TRBV19
CASSTRTVSGNTIYF | NA | TRBV21-1
CASSESVSGNTIYF | NA | TRBV25-1
CASSPRPGQALYEQYF | TRBD1 | TRBV25-1
CASSPFDTDTQYF | NA | TRBV18
CASSQVSRGNEQYF | NA | TRBV4-1
CSVERAGGYTF | NA | TRBV29-1
CASSEARLGRYNEQFF | NA | TRBV6-1
CASSDSGRAYEQYF | TRBD2 | TRBV6-1
CASSLGTVNEKLFF | NA | TRBV7-9
CASSPGLAVSEETQYF | TRBD2 | TRBV5-1
CASTGTRASGELFF | NA | TRBV10-1
CASSVAPPALAGKGAYNEQFF | TRBD2 | TRBV9
CAWSLGEQYF | NA | TRBV30
CASSLAPVGSSYNEQFF | NA | TRBV5-4
CASSLFMEAYGYTF | NA | TRBV28
CASSQDRTIGLYQETQYF | NA | TRBV4-2
CASRQPGQGKYEQYF | TRBD1 | TRBV7-6
CASSYSKDSYGYTF | NA | TRBV6-5
CASSYDRDHGYTF | TRBD1 | TRBV6-2/TRBV6-3
CASSESSGRANEQFF | TRBD2 | TRBV10-1
CASSQDRGPRTLNTEAFF | TRBD1 | TRBV14
CASSLGTSGNTIYF | NA | TRBV5-1
CASSLEGRGQDTQYF | TRBD1 | TRBV5-1
CASNTGAGLGSREQFF | TRBD2 | TRBV9
CASSQALVNEKLFF | NA | TRBV4-1
CARGATGRQDPGNTIYF | NA | TRBV7-2
CASSIVGLGDEQYF | NA | TRBV19
CASSIGGGAYEQYF | NA | TRBV19
CASRSLAGDTGELFF | TRBD2 | TRBV7-7
CASSSTGELFF | NA | TRBV27
CASSLLGFGLISGANVLTF | NA | TRBV5-4
CASSPPERGYGYTF | NA | TRBV28
CASSPSGAANTEAFF | NA | TRBV3-1/TRBV3-2
CAVSFGQGLSGELFF | TRBD1 | TRBV19
CASSPQGGGGTQYF | NA | TRBV6-5
CASSPPRTAPYEQYF | NA | TRBV27
CASSQGVRAGWVETQYF | TRBD2 | TRBV14
CASSYLAGAGELFF | TRBD2 | TRBV6-2/TRBV6-3
CASSSDGYQPQHF | NA | TRBV5-1
CASSPGRETDTQYF | NA | TRBV7-9
CASSSSGVLDEQYF | NA | TRBV11-3
CASSTPGGQAEAFF | NA | TRBV6-5
CASSYLNRASRNEQFF | NA | TRBV6-5